The clone carrying this TCR beta chain has only a few counts. What it binds is unknown. This specimen comes from a study of breast tumors, draining lymph nodes, adjacent tissues. Findings of the study overall: The data were judged consistent with most tumor T cells coming from lymph node and expanding in tumor. The lymph node origin of tumor T cells was framed as consistent with a hypothesis, not demonstrated. Compared with lymph nodes, tumors were less diverse; compared with nontumor tissue, more. Tumor and nontumor repertoires were significantly more similar in luminal-like than in basal-like breast cancer.

Axillary draining lymph nodes of breast cancer patients supplied the node samples. With V trimmed by 10 bases and J by 0 bases, 18 bases remained unmatched. The germline gives CDR1 MDHEN, CDR2 SYDVKM. CDR3 size: 17 residues. TCRdb recomputed calls from the multiplex PCR reads with MiXCR, one row per CDR3 protein. Of under 150,000 distinct CDR3 sequences listed, around 22% are singletons. Sequencing input: axillary lymph node tissue. This clonotype was sampled from a female donor with breast cancer. Some clones in this sample may be carry-over from other donors' samples. The chain recombines TRBV28 with TRBJ2-7; 7 bases fit TRBD1. The CDR3 coding sequence is TGTGCCACTATACCGGACAGGCAAAAGAAGAGCTCCTACGAGCAGTACTTC. Translation gives CATIPDRQKKSSYEQYF. The full variable domain, completed using reference TRBV28 and TRBJ2-7, is DVKVTQSSRYLVKRTGEKVFLECVQDMDHENMFWYRQDPGLGLRLIYFSYDVKMKEKGDIPEGYSVSREKKERFSLILESASTNQTSMYLCATIPDRQKKSSYEQYFGPGTRLTVT.